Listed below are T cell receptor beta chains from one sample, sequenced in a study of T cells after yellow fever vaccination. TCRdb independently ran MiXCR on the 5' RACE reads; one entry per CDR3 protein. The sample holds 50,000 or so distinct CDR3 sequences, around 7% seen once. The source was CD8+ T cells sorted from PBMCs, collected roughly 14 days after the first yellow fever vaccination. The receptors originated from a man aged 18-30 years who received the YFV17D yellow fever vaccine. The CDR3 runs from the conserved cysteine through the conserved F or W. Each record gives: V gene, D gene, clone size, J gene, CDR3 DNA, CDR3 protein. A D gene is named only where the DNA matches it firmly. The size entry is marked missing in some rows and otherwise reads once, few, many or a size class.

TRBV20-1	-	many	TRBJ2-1	TGCAGTGCTAGGCGGTGGGGCAGGAGCTCCTACAATGAGCAGTTCTTC	CSARRWGRSSYNEQFF
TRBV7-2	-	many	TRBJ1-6	TGTGCCAGCACCTACTGGAGGGGACCGAATTCACCCCTCCACTTT	CASTYWRGPNSPLHF
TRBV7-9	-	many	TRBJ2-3	TGTGCCAGCAGCTTCCCCCGCGGCCTCACAGATACGCAGTATTTT	CASSFPRGLTDTQYF
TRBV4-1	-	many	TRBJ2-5	TGCGCCAGCAGCCCTCTGCCGGGGAGGGAGACCCAGTACTTC	CASSPLPGRETQYF
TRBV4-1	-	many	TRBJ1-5	TGCGCCAGCAGCCGGACGGGAAGCAATCAGCCCCAGCATTTT	CASSRTGSNQPQHF
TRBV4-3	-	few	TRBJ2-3	TGCGCCAGCAGCCAAGACCGGGGCAGCACAGATACGCAGTATTTT	CASSQDRGSTDTQYF
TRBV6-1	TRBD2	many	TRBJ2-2	TGTGCCAGCAGTACAGCGGGACTCCGCGGAGAGCTGTTTTTT	CASSTAGLRGELFF
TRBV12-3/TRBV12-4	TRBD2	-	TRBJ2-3	TGTGCCAGCACCGGGGGTAGCGGGGGAATCACAGATACGCAGTATTTT	CASTGGSGGITDTQYF
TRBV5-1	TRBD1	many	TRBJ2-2	TGCGCCAGCAGCTTCTTTTCTCCCGGGACAGGGGAGGACACCGGGGAGCTGTTTTTT	CASSFFSPGTGEDTGELFF
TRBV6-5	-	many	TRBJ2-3	TGTGCCAGCAGTTACTCGTTGGGGGGCCTAGCAGATACGCAGTATTTT	CASSYSLGGLADTQYF
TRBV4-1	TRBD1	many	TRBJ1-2	TGCGCCAGCAGCCAAGTAGGAGACAGGGGGCTTGGCTACACCTTC	CASSQVGDRGLGYTF
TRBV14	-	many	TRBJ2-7	TGTGCCAGCAGCCCATCAGGACGGACCTACGAGCAGTACTTC	CASSPSGRTYEQYF
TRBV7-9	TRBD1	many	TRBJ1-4	TGTGCCAGCAGCTCCCTGACAGGGACGGAAGAAAAACTGTTTTTT	CASSSLTGTEEKLFF
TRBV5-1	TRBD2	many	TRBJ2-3	TGCGCCAGCAGCCCCGGGACTAGCGGCACAGATACGCAGTATTTT	CASSPGTSGTDTQYF
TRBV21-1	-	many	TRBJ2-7	TGTGCCAGCAACCAACTAGCGGGGGGTACCTACGAGCAGTACTTC	CASNQLAGGTYEQYF
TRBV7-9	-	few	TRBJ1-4	TGTGCCAGCAGCTTAGCGCAGGGTTGGGAAAAACTGTTTTTT	CASSLAQGWEKLFF
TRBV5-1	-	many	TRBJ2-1	TGCGCCAGCAGCTTAGAAGACAATGAGCAGTTCTTC	CASSLEDNEQFF
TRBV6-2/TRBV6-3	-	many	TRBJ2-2	TGTGCCAGCAGTCAACTCCGGGGGCAAATCCGGGAGCTGTTTTTT	CASSQLRGQIRELFF
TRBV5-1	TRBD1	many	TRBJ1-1	TGCGCCAGCGGCACTTACAGGGGGACTGAAGCTTTCTTT	CASGTYRGTEAFF
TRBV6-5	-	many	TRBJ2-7	TGTGCCAGCAGTTACTCCGGGGGTTTCACAGGGCACGAGCAGTACTTC	CASSYSGGFTGHEQYF
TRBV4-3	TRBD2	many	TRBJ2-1	TGCGCCAGCAGCCAAGATCTAGCGGGCTCCTACAATGAGCAGTTCTTC	CASSQDLAGSYNEQFF
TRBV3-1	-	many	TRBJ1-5	TGTGCCAGCAGCCAAGAGCCGTTCAATCAGCCCCAGCATTTT	CASSQEPFNQPQHF
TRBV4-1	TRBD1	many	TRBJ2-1	TGCGCCAGCAGCGACCATAAAGTTACAGGGGGCCGGTATGAGCAGTTCTTC	CASSDHKVTGGRYEQFF
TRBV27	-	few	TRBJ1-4	TGTGCCAGCAGTTTAGACCGTGAAAAACTGTTTTTT	CASSLDREKLFF
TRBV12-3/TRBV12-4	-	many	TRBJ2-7	TGTGCCAGCAGCTTCTCCTACGAGCAGTACTTC	CASSFSYEQYF
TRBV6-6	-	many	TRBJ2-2	TGTGCCAGCAGGGCAGAGAGCTGGGAGCTGTTTTTT	CASRAESWELFF
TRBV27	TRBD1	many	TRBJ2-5	TGTGCCAGCATGGACATAGGGGGCCCCCAAGAGACCCAGTACTTC	CASMDIGGPQETQYF
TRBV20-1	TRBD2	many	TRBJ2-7	TGCAGTGCCCTTGCGGGGGGCGACTACGAGCAGTACTTC	CSALAGGDYEQYF
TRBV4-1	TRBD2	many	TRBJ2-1	TGCGCCAGCAGCCAAGGAGCGGGGGTCTACAATGAGCAGTTCTTC	CASSQGAGVYNEQFF
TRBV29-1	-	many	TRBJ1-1	TGCAGCGTTGCCCCAAGTGGCCGGCCTGTGGAAGCTTTCTTT	CSVAPSGRPVEAFF
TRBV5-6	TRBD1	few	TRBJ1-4	TGTGCCAGCAGCCCGCCGGACAGGGGAAAGTTTGGTAATGAAAAACTGTTTTTT	CASSPPDRGKFGNEKLFF
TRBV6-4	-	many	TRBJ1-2	TGTGCCAGCAGTGTCGGCTATGGCTACACCTTC	CASSVGYGYTF
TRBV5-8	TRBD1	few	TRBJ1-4	TGTGCCAGCAGCACCGGGACAGTGGGAAATGAAAAACTGTTTTTT	CASSTGTVGNEKLFF